A single TCR beta chain is shown here with its context. Antigen unknown. The data were obtained in a study of cytomegalovirus exposure and HLA in healthy donors. Regarding the study as a whole: A previous analysis found most TCR beta V segments productive roughly 87% or roughly 30% of the time. Both high specificity and high sensitivity reportedly marked the classifier's diagnosis of cytomegalovirus status. The authors later found TCR association rates varying by HLA locus, with DRB1 most and HLA-C fewest.

Donors in the study were healthy people who gave bone marrow. The V gene lost 0 bases and the J gene lost 8 bases, with 13 bases spanning the gap. Germline values: CDR1 MNHEY, CDR2 SVGAGI. The CDR3 totals 15 residues. The PCR was carried out with 60 Vbeta primers and 13 Jbeta primers. Sequenced by immunoSEQ multiplex PCR; TCRdb stores in-frame clones only, minus some. Among 170,000 or so clones listed, roughly three quarters were seen once. This chain uses TRBV6-5 with TRBJ1-4; no reliable D call. The sequence came from a woman aged 50 to 65 in good health and CMV-seropositive. Sample: PBMCs. CDR3 coding DNA: TGTGCCAGCAGTTACTCGGGGAGGGCGGAGGAAAAACTGTTTTTT. Translation: CASSYSGRAEEKLFF.